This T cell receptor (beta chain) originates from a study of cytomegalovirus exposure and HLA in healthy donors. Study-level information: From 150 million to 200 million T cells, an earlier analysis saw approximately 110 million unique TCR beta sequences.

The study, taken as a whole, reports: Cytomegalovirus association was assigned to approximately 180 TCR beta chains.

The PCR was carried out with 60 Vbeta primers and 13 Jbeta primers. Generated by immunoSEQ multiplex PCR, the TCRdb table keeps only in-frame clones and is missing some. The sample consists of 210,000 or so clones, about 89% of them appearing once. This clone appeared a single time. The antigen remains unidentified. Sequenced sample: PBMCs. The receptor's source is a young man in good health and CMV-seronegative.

In DNA form, the CDR3 reads TGTGCCTCCTGGAAGGGACAGGGGGCTTCCTACGAGCAGTACTTC. This codes for CASWKGQGASYEQYF. The rearrangement uses TRBV30 and TRBJ2-7, with TRBD1 identical over 12 bases. The CDR3 is 15 amino acids. Germline V gene data show CDR1 as GTSNPN and CDR2 as SVGIG (reference sequence). V shed 7 bases, J shed 1 base, and the junction held 8 bases outside the gene matches.